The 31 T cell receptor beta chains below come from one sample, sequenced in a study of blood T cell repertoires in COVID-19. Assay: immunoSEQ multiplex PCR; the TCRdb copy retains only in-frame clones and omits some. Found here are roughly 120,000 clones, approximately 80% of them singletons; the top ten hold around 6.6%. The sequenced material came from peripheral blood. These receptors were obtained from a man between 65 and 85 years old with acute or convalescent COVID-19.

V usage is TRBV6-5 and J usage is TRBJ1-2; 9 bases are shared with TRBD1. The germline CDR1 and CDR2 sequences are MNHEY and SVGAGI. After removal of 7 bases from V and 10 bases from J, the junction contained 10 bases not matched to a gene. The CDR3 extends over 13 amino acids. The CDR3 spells CASTHRGPFDYTF. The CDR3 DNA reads TGTGCCAGCACGCACAGGGGGCCTTTCGACTACACCTTC.

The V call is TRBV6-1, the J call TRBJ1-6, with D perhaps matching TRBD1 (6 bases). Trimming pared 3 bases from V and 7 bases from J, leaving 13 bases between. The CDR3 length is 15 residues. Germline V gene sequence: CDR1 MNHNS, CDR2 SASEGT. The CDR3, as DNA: TGTGCCAGCAGTGAGGACAGCTTATTCAATTCACCCCTCCACTTT. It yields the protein CASSEDSLFNSPLHF.

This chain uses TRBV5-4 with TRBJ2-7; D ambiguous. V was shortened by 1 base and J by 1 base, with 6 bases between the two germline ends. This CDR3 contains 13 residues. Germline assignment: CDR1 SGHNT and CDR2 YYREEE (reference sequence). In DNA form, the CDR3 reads TGTGCCAGCAGCTTGTCAGTGTCCTACGAGCAGTACTTC. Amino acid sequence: CASSLSVSYEQYF.

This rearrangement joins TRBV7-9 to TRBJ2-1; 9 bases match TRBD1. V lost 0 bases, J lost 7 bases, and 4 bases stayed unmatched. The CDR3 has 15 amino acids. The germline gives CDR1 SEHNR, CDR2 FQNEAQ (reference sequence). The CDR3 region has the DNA TGTGCCAGCAGCTTAGCACAGGGGGCAAAGAATGAGCAGTTCTTC. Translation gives CASSLAQGAKNEQFF.

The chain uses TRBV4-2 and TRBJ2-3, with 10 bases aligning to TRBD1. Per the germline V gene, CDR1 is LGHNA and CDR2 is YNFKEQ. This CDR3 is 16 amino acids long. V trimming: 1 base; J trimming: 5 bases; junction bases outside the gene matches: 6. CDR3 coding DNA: TGTGCCAGCAGCCAAGTCCGGGACAGGGGAATAGATACGCAGTATTTT. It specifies CASSQVRDRGIDTQYF.

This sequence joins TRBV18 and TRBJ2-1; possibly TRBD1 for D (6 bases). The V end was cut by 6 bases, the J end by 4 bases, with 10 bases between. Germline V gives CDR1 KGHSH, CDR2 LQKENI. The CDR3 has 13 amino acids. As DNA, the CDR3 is TGTGCCAGCTCCGGACAGAAATACAATGAGCAGTTCTTC. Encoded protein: CASSGQKYNEQFF.

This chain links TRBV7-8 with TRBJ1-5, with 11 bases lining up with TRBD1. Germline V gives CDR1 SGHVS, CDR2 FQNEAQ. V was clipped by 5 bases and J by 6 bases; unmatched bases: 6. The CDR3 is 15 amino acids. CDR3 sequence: CASSPGQGAGQPQHF. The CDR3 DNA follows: TGTGCCAGCAGCCCAGGACAGGGGGCGGGTCAGCCCCAGCATTTT.

The CDR3 sequence: CASSSKVEGTAILANYGYTF. CDR3 DNA sequence: TGTGCCAGCAGCTCCAAAGTCGAGGGGACAGCAATTCTAGCTAACTATGGCTACACCTTC. The genes are TRBV9 and TRBJ1-2; 7 nucleotides match TRBD1. With 4 bases clipped from V and 0 bases from J, the junction kept 21 bases outside the gene matches. Germline CDR1 is SGDLS and CDR2 is YYNGEE. CDR3 length equals 20 residues. Full variable domain (rest looked up from reference TRBV9 and TRBJ1-2): DSGVTQTPKHLITATGQRVTLRCSPRSGDLSVYWYQQSLDQGLQFLIQYYNGEERAKGNILERFSAQQFPDLHSELNLSSLELGDSALYFCASSSKVEGTAILANYGYTFGSGTRLTVV.

The CDR3 protein is CASSDLDRGGGYTF. CDR3 bases: TGTGCCAGTAGTGACCTGGACAGGGGAGGTGGCTACACCTTC. V usage is TRBV19 and J usage is TRBJ1-2, with 9 nucleotides matching TRBD1. CDR1 is LNHDA, CDR2 SQIVND, per germline (reference sequence). The CDR3 totals 14 residues. The junction had 8 bases not matched to a gene; V was cut back by 5 bases and J by 7 bases. The variable domain in full, completed from reference TRBV19 and TRBJ1-2, reads DGGITQSPKYLFRKEGQNVTLSCEQNLNHDAMYWYRQDPGQGLRLIYYSQIVNDFQKGDIAEGYSVSREKKESFPLTVTSAQKNPTAFYLCASSDLDRGGGYTFGSGTRLTVV.

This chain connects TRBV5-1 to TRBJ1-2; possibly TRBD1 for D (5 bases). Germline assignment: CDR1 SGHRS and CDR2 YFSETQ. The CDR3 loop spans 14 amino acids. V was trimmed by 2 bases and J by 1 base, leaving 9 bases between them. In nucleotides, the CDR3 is TGCGCCAGCAGCTTATCAGGGTTTAACTATGGCTACACCTTC. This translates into CASSLSGFNYGYTF.

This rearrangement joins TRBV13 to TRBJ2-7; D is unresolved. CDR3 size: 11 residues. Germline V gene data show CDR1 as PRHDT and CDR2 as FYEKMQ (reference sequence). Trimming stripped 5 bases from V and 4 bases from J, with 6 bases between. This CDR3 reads CASSPLYEQYF. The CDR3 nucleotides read TGTGCCAGCAGCCCCCTGTACGAGCAGTACTTC.

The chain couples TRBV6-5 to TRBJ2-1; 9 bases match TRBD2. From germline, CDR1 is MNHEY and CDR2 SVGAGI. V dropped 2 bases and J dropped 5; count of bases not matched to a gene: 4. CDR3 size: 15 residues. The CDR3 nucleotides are TGTGCCAGCAGTTACGGAGCGGGGGGAGACAATGAGCAGTTCTTC. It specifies CASSYGAGGDNEQFF.

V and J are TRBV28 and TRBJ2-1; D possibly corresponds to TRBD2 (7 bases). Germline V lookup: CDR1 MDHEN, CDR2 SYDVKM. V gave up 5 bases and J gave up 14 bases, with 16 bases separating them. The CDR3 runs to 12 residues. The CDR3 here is CASSASGEGEFF. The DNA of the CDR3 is TGTGCCAGCAGTGCTAGCGGAGAGGGGGAGTTCTTC.

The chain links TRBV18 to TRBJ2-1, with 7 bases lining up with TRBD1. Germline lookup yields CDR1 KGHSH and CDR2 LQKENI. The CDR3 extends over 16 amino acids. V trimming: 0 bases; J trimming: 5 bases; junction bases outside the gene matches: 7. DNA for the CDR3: TGTGCCAGCTCACCACCGCTTGGGACAGCAAACAATGAGCAGTTCTTC. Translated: CASSPPLGTANNEQFF.

CDR3 coding DNA: TGTGCCAGTGCCGGGCCCAGCGGGGAGACCCAGTACTTC. Its protein product is CASAGPSGETQYF. J is TRBJ2-5 and V is TRBV19; a weak D match, TRBD2 (6 bases). Germline V gives CDR1 LNHDA, CDR2 SQIVND (reference sequence). Trimming took off 8 bases at V and 5 bases at J, with 15 bases between the two ends. This CDR3 has 13 residues.

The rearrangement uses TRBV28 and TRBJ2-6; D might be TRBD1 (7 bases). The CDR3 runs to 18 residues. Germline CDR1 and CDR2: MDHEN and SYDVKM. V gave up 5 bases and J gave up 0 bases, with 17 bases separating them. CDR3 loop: CASSAWGGTASGANVLTF. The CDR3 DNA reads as TGTGCCAGCAGTGCTTGGGGCGGGACAGCCTCTGGGGCCAACGTCCTGACTTTC.

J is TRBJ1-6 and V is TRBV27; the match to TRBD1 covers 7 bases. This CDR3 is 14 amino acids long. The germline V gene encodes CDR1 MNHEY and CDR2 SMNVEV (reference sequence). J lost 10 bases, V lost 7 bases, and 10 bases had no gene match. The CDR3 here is CASTALQGRSPLHF. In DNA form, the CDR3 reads TGTGCCAGCACAGCCTTACAGGGGAGATCACCCCTCCACTTT.

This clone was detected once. The CDR3 sequence: CASRSGGGAKNIQYF. CDR3 DNA sequence: TGTGCCAGCAGGAGCGGGGGGGGAGCCAAAAACATTCAGTACTTC. The rearrangement uses TRBV5-4 and TRBJ2-4; 10 bases align to TRBD2. V was clipped by 5 bases and J by 0 bases; unmatched bases: 2. The CDR3 consists of 15 residues. Germline V CDR1 and CDR2: SGHNT, YYREEE (reference sequence).

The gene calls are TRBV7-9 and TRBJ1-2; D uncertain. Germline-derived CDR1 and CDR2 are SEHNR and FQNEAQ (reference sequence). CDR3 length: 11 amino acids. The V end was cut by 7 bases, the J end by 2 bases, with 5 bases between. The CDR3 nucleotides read TGTGCCAGCACCCAGAACTATGGCTACACCTTC. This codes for CASTQNYGYTF.

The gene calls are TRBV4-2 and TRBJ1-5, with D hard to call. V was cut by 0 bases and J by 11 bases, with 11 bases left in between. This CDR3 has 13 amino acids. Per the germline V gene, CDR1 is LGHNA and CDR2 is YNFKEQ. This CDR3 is CASSQEARESQHF. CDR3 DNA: TGTGCCAGCAGCCAAGAGGCCCGGGAATCCCAGCATTTT.

In DNA form, the CDR3 reads TGTGCCAGCAGCTCCCAGACAGGGCAGGCGTACGAGCAGTACTTC. As protein: CASSSQTGQAYEQYF. The rearrangement uses TRBV5-8 and TRBJ2-7, with 7 bases lining up with TRBD1. The CDR3 length is 15 residues. J gave up 4 bases and V 3 bases, and 10 bases lay outside the gene matches. Germline V gene lookup returns CDR1 SGHTS and CDR2 YDEGEE.

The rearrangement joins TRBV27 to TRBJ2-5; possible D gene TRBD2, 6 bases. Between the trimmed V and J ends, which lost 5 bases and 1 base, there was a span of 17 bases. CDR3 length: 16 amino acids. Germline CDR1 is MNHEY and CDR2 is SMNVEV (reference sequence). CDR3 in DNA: TGTGCCAGCAGTGGTATTGGGGGAGGACCCCAAGAGACCCAGTACTTC. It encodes CASSGIGGGPQETQYF.

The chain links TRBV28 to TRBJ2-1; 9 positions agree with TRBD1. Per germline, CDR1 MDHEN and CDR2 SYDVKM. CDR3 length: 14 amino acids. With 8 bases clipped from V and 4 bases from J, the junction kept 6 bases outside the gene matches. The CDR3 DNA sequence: TGTGCCAGCTTGGACAGGGGACGGTACAATGAGCAGTTCTTC. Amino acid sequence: CASLDRGRYNEQFF.

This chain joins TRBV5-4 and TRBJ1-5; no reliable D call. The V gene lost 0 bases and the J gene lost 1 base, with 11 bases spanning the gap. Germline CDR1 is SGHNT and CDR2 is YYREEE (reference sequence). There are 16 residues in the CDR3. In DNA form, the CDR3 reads TGTGCCAGCAGCTTGGATGGGCAGCTGAGCAATCAGCCCCAGCATTTT. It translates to CASSLDGQLSNQPQHF. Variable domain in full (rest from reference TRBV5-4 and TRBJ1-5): ETGVTQSPTHLIKTRGQQVTLRCSSQSGHNTVSWYQQALGQGPQFIFQYYREEENGRGNFPPRFSGLQFPNYSSELNVNALELDDSALYLCASSLDGQLSNQPQHFGDGTRLSIL.

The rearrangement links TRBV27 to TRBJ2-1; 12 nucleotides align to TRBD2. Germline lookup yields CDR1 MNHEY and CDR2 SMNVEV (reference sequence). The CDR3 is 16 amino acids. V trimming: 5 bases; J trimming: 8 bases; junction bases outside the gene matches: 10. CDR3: CASSPPTSGGWDEQFF. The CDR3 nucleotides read TGTGCCAGCAGTCCCCCCACTAGCGGGGGGTGGGATGAGCAGTTCTTC.

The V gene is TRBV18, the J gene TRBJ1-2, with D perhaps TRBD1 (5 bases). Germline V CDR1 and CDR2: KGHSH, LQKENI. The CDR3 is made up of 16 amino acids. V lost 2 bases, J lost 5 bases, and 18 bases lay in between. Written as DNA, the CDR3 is TGTGCCAGCTCACCATCGGCTCGCAGGGAGGAGTATGGCTACACCTTC. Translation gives CASSPSARREEYGYTF.

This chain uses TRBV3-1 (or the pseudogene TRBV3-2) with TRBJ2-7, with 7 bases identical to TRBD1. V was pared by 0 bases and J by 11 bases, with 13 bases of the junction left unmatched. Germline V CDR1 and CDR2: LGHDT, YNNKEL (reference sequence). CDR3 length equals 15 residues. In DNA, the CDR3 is TGTGCCAGCAGCCAAGATGCTAACCGGGACAGAAGAGAGTACTTC. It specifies CASSQDANRDRREYF.

The CDR3 spells CASSWGERGGRETQYF. The CDR3 coding sequence is TGTGCCAGCTCTTGGGGCGAGCGGGGGGGCCGAGAGACCCAGTACTTC. The V and J genes are TRBV5-8 and TRBJ2-5; 10 bases line up with TRBD2. Trimming took 7 bases from V and 4 from J; bases not matched to a gene: 13. The CDR3 sequence is 16 residues long. Germline CDR1 is SGHTS and CDR2 is YDEGEE.

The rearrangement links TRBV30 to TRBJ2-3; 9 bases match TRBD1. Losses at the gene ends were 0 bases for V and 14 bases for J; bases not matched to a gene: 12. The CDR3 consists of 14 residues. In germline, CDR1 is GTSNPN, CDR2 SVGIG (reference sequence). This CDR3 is CAWSVLDVGTGLYF. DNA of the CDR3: TGTGCCTGGAGTGTACTTGATGTCGGGACAGGGCTGTATTTT.

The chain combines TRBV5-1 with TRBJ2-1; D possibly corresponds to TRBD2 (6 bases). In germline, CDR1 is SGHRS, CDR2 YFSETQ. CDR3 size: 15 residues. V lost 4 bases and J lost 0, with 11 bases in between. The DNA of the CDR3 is TGCGCCAGCAGCACGGCAGCGGGCTCCTACAATGAGCAGTTCTTC. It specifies CASSTAAGSYNEQFF.

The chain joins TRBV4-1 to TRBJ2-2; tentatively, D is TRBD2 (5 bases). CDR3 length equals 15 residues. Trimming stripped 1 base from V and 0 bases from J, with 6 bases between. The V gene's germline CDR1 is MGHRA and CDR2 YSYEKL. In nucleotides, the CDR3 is TGCGCCAGCAGCCAAGGGACTCCGAACACCGGGGAGCTGTTTTTT. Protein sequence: CASSQGTPNTGELFF.